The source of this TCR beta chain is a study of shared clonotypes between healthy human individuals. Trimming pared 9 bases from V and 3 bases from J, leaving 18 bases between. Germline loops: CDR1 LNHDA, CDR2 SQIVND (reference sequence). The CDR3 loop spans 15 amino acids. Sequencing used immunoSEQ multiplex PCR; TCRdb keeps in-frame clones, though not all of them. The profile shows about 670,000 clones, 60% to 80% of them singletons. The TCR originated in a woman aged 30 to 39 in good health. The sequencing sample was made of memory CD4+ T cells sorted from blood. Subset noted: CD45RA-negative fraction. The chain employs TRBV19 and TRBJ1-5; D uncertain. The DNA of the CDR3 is TGTGCCAGCCGCCCCCGGGAACGGTACAATCAGCCCCAGCATTTT. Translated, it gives CASRPRERYNQPQHF.